This T cell receptor (beta chain) emerged from a study of T cell responses to AZD1222 COVID-19 vaccine. Whole-study findings and limits: At baseline, just six AZD1222 recipients tested seropositive. The study reported that nearly half of spike-specific TCRs target unmutated variant regions. Repertoire sampling occurred only after the peak T cell response. Clonal diversity may have been underestimated, and the donors were mostly white British, with more females than males.

CDR1 SGHKS and CDR2 YYEKEE come from the germline V gene (reference sequence). Trimming removed 2 bases from V and 4 bases from J, with 21 bases in between. The CDR3 length is 17 residues. Some clones are missing from TCRdb's copy, which holds only in-frame ones; the method was immunoSEQ multiplex PCR. The sample has roughly 150,000 clones, approximately 90% seen once; the top ten hold 1.5% to 2%. A word on this clone: What it recognizes is unknown.

V and J are TRBV5-5 and TRBJ1-1; TRBD1 is a possible D gene (6 bases). The source of this sequence is an adult in good health. This material consisted of peripheral blood, taken on day 0 of AZD1222 vaccination. The CDR3 nucleotides are TGTGCCAGCAGCTTCCCGGACAGCGAACAATCTACCACTGAAGCTTTCTTT. This codes for CASSFPDSEQSTTEAFF. Combining the CDR3 with reference TRBV5-5 and TRBJ1-1 gives the whole variable domain DAGVTQSPTHLIKTRGQQVTLRCSPISGHKSVSWYQQVLGQGPQFIFQYYEKEERGRGNFPDRFSARQFPNYSSELNVNALLLGDSALYLCASSFPDSEQSTTEAFFGQGTRLTVV.